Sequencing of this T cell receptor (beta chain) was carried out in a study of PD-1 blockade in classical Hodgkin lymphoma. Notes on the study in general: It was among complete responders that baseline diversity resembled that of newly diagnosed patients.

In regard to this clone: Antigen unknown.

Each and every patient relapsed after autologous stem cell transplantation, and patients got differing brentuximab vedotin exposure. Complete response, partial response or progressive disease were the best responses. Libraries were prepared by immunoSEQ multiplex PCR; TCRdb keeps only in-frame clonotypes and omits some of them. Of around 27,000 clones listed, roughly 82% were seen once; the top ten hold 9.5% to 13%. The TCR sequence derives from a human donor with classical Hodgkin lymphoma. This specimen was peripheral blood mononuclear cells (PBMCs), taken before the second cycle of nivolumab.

CDR3: CASSSLRDSTGELFF. CDR3 bases: TGTGCCAGCAGTTCCCTCAGGGATAGCACCGGGGAGCTGTTTTTT. The chain joins TRBV28 to TRBJ2-2; D is possibly TRBD1 (5 bases). Per the germline V gene, CDR1 is MDHEN and CDR2 is SYDVKM. Trimming cost V 4 bases and J 4 bases, with 13 bases left between them. The CDR3 is made up of 15 amino acids.